This T cell receptor (beta chain) was observed in a study of cytomegalovirus exposure and HLA in healthy donors. PCR involved 60 Vbeta and 13 Jbeta primers. Some clones are missing from TCRdb's copy, which holds only in-frame ones; the method was immunoSEQ multiplex PCR. Here the sample spans about 150,000 clones, over 60% being singletons. Of note for this clone: Its cognate antigen is unknown.

This CDR3 region has 15 residues. CDR1 and CDR2 from the germline V gene are MGHDK and SYGVNS. Findings of the study overall: Roughly uniform depth of sequencing across donors was assumed in presence/absence analyses. Researchers reported from a later analysis that most CMV-associated TCR beta chains appeared HLA-restricted.

The sequencing sample was made of PBMCs. This TCR was sampled from a woman aged 60-75 years in good health and CMV-seronegative. V is TRBV25-1 and J is TRBJ2-5; 12 bases match TRBD2. Near its end, the DNA agrees better with TRBJ2-7, so the J call may be wrong. Here the CDR3 reads CASSGRLAGAYEQYF. The CDR3 nucleotides are TGTGCCAGCAGTGGGAGACTAGCGGGAGCGTACGAGCAGTACTTC.